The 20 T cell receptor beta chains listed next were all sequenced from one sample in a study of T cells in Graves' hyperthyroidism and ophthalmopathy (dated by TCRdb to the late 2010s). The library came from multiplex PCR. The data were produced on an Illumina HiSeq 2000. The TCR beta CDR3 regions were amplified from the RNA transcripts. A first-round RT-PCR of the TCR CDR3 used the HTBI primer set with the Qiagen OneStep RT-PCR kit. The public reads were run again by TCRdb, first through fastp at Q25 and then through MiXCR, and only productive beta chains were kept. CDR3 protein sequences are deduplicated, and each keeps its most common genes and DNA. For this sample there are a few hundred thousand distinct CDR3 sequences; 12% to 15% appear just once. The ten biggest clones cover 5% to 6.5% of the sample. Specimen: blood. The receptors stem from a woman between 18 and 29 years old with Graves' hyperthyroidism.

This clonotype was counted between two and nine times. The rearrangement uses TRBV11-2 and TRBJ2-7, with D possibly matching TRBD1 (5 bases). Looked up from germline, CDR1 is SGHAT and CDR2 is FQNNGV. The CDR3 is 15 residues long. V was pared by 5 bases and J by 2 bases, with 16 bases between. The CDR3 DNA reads TGTGCCAGCAGCGGCAAGGGGCAGTCCCCCTACGAGCAGTACTTC. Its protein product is CASSGKGQSPYEQYF.

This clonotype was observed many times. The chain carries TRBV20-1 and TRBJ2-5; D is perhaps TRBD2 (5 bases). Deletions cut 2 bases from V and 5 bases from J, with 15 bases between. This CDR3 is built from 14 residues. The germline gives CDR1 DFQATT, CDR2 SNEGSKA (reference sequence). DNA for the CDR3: TGCAGTGCTAGAATCGGGATCCATGGGGAGACCCAGTACTTC. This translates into CSARIGIHGETQYF.

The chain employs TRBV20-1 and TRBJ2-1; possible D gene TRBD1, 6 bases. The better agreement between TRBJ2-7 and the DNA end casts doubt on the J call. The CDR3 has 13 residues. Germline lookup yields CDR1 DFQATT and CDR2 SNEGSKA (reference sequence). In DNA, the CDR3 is TGCAGTGCTGTTGGGGGCCCTTACAATGAGCAGTACTTC. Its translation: CSAVGGPYNEQYF.

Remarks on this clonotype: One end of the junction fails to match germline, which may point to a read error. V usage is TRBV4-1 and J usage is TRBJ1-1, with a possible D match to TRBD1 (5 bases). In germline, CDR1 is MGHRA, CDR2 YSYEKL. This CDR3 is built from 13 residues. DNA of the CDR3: TGCGCCAGCAGCCTCAAGGGGAACACTGAAGCTCTCTTT. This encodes CASSLKGNTEALF.

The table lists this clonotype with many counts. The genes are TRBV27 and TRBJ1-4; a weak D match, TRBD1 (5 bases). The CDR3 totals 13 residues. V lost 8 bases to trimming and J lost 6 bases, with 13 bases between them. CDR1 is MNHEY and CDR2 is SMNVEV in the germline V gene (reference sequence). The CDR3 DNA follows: TGTGCCAGCTCCCGGGGGGGAGATGAAAAACTGTTTTTT. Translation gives CASSRGGDEKLFF.

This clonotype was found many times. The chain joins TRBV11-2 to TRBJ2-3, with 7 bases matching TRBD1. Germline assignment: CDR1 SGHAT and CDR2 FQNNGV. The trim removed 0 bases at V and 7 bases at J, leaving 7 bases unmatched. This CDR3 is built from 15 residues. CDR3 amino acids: CASSLEGGRRNTQYF. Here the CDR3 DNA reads TGTGCCAGCAGCTTAGAAGGGGGCAGGCGTAATACGCAGTATTTT.

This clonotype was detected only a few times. CDR3: CAWSDGLGQPQHF. The CDR3 region has the DNA TGTGCCTGGAGTGACGGGCTCGGTCAGCCCCAGCATTTT. This chain joins TRBV30 and TRBJ1-5; D is uncertain. The CDR3 length is 13 residues. Per germline, CDR1 GTSNPN and CDR2 SVGIG (reference sequence). V gave up 1 base and J gave up 6 bases, with 10 bases separating them.

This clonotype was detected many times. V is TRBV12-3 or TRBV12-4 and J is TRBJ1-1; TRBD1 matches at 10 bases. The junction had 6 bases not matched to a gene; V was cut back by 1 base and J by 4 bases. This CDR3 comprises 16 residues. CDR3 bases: TGTGCCAGCAGTTTAGGACAGGGGGCCGGAGGCACTGAAGCTTTCTTT. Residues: CASSLGQGAGGTEAFF.

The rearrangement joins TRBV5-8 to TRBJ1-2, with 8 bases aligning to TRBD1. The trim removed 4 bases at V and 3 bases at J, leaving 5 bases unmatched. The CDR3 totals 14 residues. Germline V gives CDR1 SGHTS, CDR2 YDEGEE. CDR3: CASSRQGRHYGYTF. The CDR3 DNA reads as TGTGCCAGCAGCCGACAGGGGAGGCACTATGGCTACACCTTC.

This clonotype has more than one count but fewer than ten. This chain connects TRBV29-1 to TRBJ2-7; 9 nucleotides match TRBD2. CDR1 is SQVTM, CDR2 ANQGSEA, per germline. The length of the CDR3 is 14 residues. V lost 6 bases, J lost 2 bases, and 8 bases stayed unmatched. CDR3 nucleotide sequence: TGCAGCGTGAAAGGACTAGCGTCAACCTACGAGCAGTACTTC. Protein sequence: CSVKGLASTYEQYF.

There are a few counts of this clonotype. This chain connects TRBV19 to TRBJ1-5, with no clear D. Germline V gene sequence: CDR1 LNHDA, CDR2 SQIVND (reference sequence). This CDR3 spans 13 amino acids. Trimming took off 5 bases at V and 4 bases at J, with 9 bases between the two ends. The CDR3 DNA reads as TGTGCCAGTAGTCCAGAGGCGAATCAGCCCCAGCATTTT. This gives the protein CASSPEANQPQHF. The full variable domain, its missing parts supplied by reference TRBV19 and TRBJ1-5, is DGGITQSPKYLFRKEGQNVTLSCEQNLNHDAMYWYRQDPGQGLRLIYYSQIVNDFQKGDIAEGYSVSREKKESFPLTVTSAQKNPTAFYLCASSPEANQPQHFGDGTRLSIL.

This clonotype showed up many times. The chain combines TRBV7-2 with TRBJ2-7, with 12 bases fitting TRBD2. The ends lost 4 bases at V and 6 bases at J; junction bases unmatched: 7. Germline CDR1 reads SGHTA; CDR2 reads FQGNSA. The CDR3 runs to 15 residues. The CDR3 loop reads CASSSLAGGPGEQYF. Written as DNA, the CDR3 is TGTGCCAGCAGCTCCCTAGCGGGAGGGCCGGGCGAGCAGTACTTC.

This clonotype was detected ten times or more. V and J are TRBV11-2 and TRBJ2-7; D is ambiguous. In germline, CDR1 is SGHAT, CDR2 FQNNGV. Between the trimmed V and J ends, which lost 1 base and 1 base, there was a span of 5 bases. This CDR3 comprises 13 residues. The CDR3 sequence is CASSLAASYEQYF. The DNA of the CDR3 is TGTGCCAGCAGCTTAGCAGCGTCCTACGAGCAGTACTTC.

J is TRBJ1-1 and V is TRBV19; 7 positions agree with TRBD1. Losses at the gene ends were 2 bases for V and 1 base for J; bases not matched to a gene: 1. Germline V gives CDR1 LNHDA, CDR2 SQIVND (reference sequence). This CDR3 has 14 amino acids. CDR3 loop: CASSIQGENTEAFF. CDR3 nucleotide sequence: TGTGCCAGTAGTATACAGGGGGAGAACACTGAAGCTTTCTTT.

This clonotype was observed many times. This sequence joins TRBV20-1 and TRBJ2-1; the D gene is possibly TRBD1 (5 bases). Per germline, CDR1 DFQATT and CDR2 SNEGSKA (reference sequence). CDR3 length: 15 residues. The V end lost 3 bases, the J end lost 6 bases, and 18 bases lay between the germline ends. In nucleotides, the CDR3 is TGCAGTGCTAGTCTAGGGGCGAAGCACTTCAATGAGCAGTTCTTC. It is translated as CSASLGAKHFNEQFF.

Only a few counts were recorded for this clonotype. The CDR3 protein is CSASGLRDSNYGYTF. In nucleotides, the CDR3 is TGCAGTGCTAGCGGACTCCGGGACAGTAACTATGGCTACACCTTC. The chain combines TRBV20-1 with TRBJ1-2; 7 nucleotides line up with TRBD1. CDR3 length: 15 residues. Germline values: CDR1 DFQATT, CDR2 SNEGSKA (reference sequence). V lost 3 bases to trimming and J lost 1 base; unmatched junction nucleotides: 8.

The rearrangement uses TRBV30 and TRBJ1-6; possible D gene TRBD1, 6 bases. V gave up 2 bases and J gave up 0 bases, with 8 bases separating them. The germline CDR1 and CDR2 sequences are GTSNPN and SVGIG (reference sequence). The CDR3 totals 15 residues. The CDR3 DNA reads TGTGCCTGGAGTCGGGACACCTCCTATAATTCACCCCTCCACTTT. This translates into CAWSRDTSYNSPLHF.

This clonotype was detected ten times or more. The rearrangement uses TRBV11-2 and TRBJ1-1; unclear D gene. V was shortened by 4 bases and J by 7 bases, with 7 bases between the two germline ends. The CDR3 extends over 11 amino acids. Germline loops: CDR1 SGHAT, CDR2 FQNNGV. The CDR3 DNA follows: TGTGCCAGCAGCTCCTACATTGAAGCTTTCTTT. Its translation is CASSSYIEAFF.

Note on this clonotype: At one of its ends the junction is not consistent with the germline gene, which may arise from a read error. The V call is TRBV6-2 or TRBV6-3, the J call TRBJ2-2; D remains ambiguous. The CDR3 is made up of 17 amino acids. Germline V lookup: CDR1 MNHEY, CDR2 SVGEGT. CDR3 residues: CTSTTRRLIMQSGELFF. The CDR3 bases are TGTACCAGCACCACGCGGAGACTCATAATGCAGTCAGGGGAGCTGTTTTTT.

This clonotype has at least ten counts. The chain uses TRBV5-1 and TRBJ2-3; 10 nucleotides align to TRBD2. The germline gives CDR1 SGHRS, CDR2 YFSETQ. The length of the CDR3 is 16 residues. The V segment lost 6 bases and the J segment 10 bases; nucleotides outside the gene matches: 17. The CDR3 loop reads CASTDLLAGVLSAQYF. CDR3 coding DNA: TGCGCCAGCACCGACCTCCTAGCGGGGGTTCTATCTGCGCAGTATTTT.